This record looks at one T cell receptor (beta chain) sequence and its context. Its target is unknown. The data derive from a study of cytomegalovirus exposure and HLA in healthy donors. Overall study results and limits: Using a false discovery rate of 0.05, a later analysis showed that fewer than 20,000 TCR beta sequences were associated with HLA alleles. In vitro, three CMV-associated chains proved specific for CMV antigens. No immune exposure information besides CMV serostatus was available.

Germline assignment: CDR1 LNHDA and CDR2 SQIVND (reference sequence). The CDR3 loop spans 14 amino acids. V was clipped by 7 bases and J by 3 bases, with 13 bases between them. 13 Jbeta primers and 60 Vbeta primers were used for the PCR. Here immunoSEQ multiplex PCR was the method, and the copy in TCRdb shows in-frame clones only, minus some. The table includes around 100,000 clones, more than 60% detected once. Whereas donors were nominally healthy upon sampling, unrecorded immune exposures were probable. This chain uses TRBV19 with TRBJ1-5, with D perhaps TRBD1 (6 bases). The sequenced sample was PBMCs. The receptor comes from a woman between 18 and 30 years old in good health and CMV-seropositive. CDR3 in amino acids: CASMGRDNNQPQHF. CDR3 DNA sequence: TGTGCCAGTATGGGTAGGGACAACAATCAGCCCCAGCATTTT.